This T cell receptor (beta chain) was captured in a study of blood T cell repertoires in COVID-19. In the study overall: Acute and convalescent COVID-19 samples came from the United States, Italy and Spain. Sample material is recorded as cDNA or gDNA derived from T cells, B-cell-depleted T cells, or PBMCs.

Original processing methods: Reference gene primer amplification in the assay estimated nucleated cell counts. Assay: immunoSEQ multiplex PCR; the TCRdb copy retains only in-frame clones and omits some. V, J and clone size reflect that table, while D and trimming were determined from the DNA. The sample has some 400,000 clones, around 90% seen once. CDR3 length: 16 amino acids. Trimming removed 5 bases at V and 1 base at J, with 15 bases between. Germline V gene lookup returns CDR1 SEHNR and CDR2 FQNEAQ (reference sequence). The V call is TRBV7-9, the J call TRBJ1-5; D call uncertain. The sequence came from a human donor in a cohort sampled during active COVID-19. Material: peripheral blood. CDR3 region: CASSPSAAGSNQPQHF. In DNA, the CDR3 is TGTGCCAGCAGCCCCTCGGCGGCGGGGAGCAATCAGCCCCAGCATTTT.